This TCR beta chain was sequenced for a study of radiotherapy plus CTLA-4 blockade in lung cancer. Study context: Objective responses were documented in approximately 18% of patients, with disease control in around 31%. Study results and limitations: Reported findings show early blood T cell clone dynamics, with interferon-beta, best predicted response. Radiotherapy with ipilimumab was followed by blood expansion of tumor-derived clones.

Only in-frame clones appear in the TCRdb table, and some are missing; sequencing was by immunoSEQ multiplex PCR. This sample carries approximately 67,000 clones, about 85% of them seen once, and the ten largest clones take 3.5% to 5%. CDR3 size: 15 residues. Germline CDR1 and CDR2: SGHNT and YYREEE (reference sequence). V lost 0 bases and J lost 2, with 12 bases in between. Ipilimumab-mediated CTLA-4 blockade plus focal radiation was given to patients having chemo-refractory metastatic non-small-cell lung cancer. This clone was seen a few times. Its cognate antigen is unknown. The chain has TRBV5-4 and TRBJ2-7; perhaps TRBD2 as D (6 bases). Sequenced material: peripheral blood, taken from a patient treated with radiotherapy plus ipilimumab. The receptor was derived from a human donor with non-small cell lung cancer who had a partial response to radiotherapy plus ipilimumab. The CDR3, as DNA: TGTGCCAGCAGCTTGGGTGATAGCGGAACCTACGAGCAGTACTTC. Its protein is CASSLGDSGTYEQYF.